The 24 T cell receptor beta chains below come from one sample, sequenced in a study of T cell responses to AZD1222 COVID-19 vaccine (dated by TCRdb to the early 2020s). Libraries were prepared through the immunoSEQ multiplex PCR assay. TCRdb's version of the immuneACCESS table is confined to in-frame rearrangements and falls short of the full clone set. An unresolved V gene accounts for under half of the shortfall where checked; the remainder is of unknown origin. The sample table records 85,000 to 130,000 clones; about 88% of these occur just once. The ten largest make up around 19% of the sample. This sample's time point label indicates: baseline before first vaccination. Sequences were derived from peripheral blood, sampled on day 0 of AZD1222 vaccination. The source is an adult in good health.

The chain carries TRBV27 and TRBJ2-2, with 7 bases lining up with TRBD1. The CDR3 loop spans 17 amino acids. The J segment lost 1 base and the V segment lost 5 bases, leaving 10 bases of the junction unmatched. Germline CDR1 and CDR2: MNHEY and SMNVEV (reference sequence). In DNA form, the CDR3 reads TGTGCCAGCAGTGCATATGACAGGGAAGGGAACACCGGGGAGCTGTTTTTT. This translates into CASSAYDREGNTGELFF.

For the CDR3, the DNA is TGTGCCAGCAGCCAAGCTCGGGTGGGGGACTACTACAATGAGCAGTTCTTC. Protein product: CASSQARVGDYYNEQFF. This sequence joins TRBV3-1 (or the pseudogene TRBV3-2) and TRBJ2-1; 7 positions agree with TRBD2. Germline-derived CDR1 and CDR2 are LGHDT and YNNKEL (reference sequence). The CDR3 consists of 17 residues. The V segment lost 1 base and the J segment 3 bases; nucleotides outside the gene matches: 9.

This chain links TRBV12-3 or TRBV12-4 with TRBJ1-1, with a possible D match to TRBD1 (6 bases). Trimming shortened V by 3 bases and J by 3 bases, and 8 bases separated the two germline ends. The CDR3 runs 13 residues. CDR3 DNA: TGTGCCAGCAGTTTCGGGGGGCACACTGAAGCTTTCTTT. Amino acid sequence: CASSFGGHTEAFF.

The J gene is TRBJ1-3, the V gene TRBV6-5, with TRBD1 as a possible D gene (5 bases). The germline V and J ends were trimmed by 0 bases and 4 bases, with 13 bases remaining between them. The V gene's germline CDR1 is MNHEY and CDR2 SVGAGI. The CDR3 consists of 16 residues. The CDR3 protein is CASSYSRGAGGNTIYF. The CDR3 coding sequence is TGTGCCAGCAGTTACTCGCGAGGGGCCGGGGGAAACACCATATATTTT.

V usage is TRBV30 and J usage is TRBJ1-2, with a tentative D call TRBD1 (6 bases). Germline V gene sequence: CDR1 GTSNPN, CDR2 SVGIG (reference sequence). Trimming removed 2 bases from V and 4 bases from J, with 20 bases in between. The CDR3 covers 16 residues. CDR3 coding DNA: TGTGCCTGGAGTCGAGGTTGGCCTCAAGGGGGCTATGGCTACACCTTC. This gives the protein CAWSRGWPQGGYGYTF.

V gene TRBV30 combines with J gene TRBJ1-1, with D possibly being TRBD1 (6 bases). This CDR3 is built from 13 residues. Germline loops: CDR1 GTSNPN, CDR2 SVGIG (reference sequence). V gave up 2 bases and J gave up 5 bases, with 12 bases separating them. The CDR3 sequence is CAWSYREETEAFF. DNA of the CDR3: TGTGCCTGGAGTTACAGGGAGGAGACTGAAGCTTTCTTT. Based on the CDR3 plus reference TRBV30 and TRBJ1-1, the full variable domain is SQTIHQWPATLVQPVGSPLSLECTVEGTSNPNLYWYRQAAGRGLQLLFYSVGIGQISSEVPQNLSASRPQDRQFILSSKKLLLSDSGFYLCAWSYREETEAFFGQGTRLTVV.

The genes are TRBV19 and TRBJ1-4, with a tentative D call TRBD1 (6 bases). The CDR3 runs to 14 residues. Trimming left V 4 bases short and J 5 bases short, with 11 bases between. Germline V gene lookup returns CDR1 LNHDA and CDR2 SQIVND (reference sequence). The CDR3 sequence: CASSRQVWNEKLFF. The CDR3, as DNA: TGTGCCAGTAGTAGACAGGTTTGGAATGAAAAACTGTTTTTT.

The V gene is TRBV9, the J gene TRBJ1-2, with D possibly TRBD1 on 6 matching bases. V shed 4 bases and J shed 5 bases, with 24 bases lying between them. CDR3 size: 17 residues. Per the germline V gene, CDR1 is SGDLS and CDR2 is YYNGEE. The CDR3 nucleotides are TGTGCCAGCAGCCCAAAATTGGACATAAGGACAGATTATGGCTACACCTTC. Translated: CASSPKLDIRTDYGYTF.

This chain uses TRBV19 with TRBJ2-3; D ambiguous. The germline gives CDR1 LNHDA, CDR2 SQIVND (reference sequence). The V end lost 5 bases, the J end lost 2 bases, and 11 bases lay between the germline ends. The CDR3 covers 14 residues. The CDR3 nucleotides are TGTGCCAGTAGTCTCCTGGAGCCCACAGATACGCAGTATTTT. It is translated as CASSLLEPTDTQYF.

This rearrangement joins TRBV2 to TRBJ1-6, with a weak D call TRBD1 (6 bases). The CDR3 length is 16 residues. Germline loops: CDR1 SNHLY, CDR2 FYNNEI. V gave up 1 base and J gave up 10 bases, with 17 bases separating them. CDR3 in DNA: TGTGCCAGCAGTGAAGAGCGACCTCTCAGGGGATCACCCCTCCACTTT. Its protein product is CASSEERPLRGSPLHF.

V gene TRBV5-6 combines with J gene TRBJ1-3; the match to TRBD1 covers 11 bases. The junction had 5 bases not matched to a gene; V was cut back by 3 bases and J by 3 bases. CDR3 length equals 16 residues. Germline V gives CDR1 SGHDT, CDR2 YYEEEE. CDR3 sequence (DNA): TGTGCCAGCAGCTCGGGACAGGGGGTAATTGGAAACACCATATATTTT. Encoded protein: CASSSGQGVIGNTIYF.

The sample holds a few counts of this clone. The chain employs TRBV10-3 and TRBJ2-7; D gene uncertain. CDR3 length equals 13 residues. CDR1 ENHRY and CDR2 SYGVKD come from the germline V gene. V gave up 2 bases and J gave up 7 bases, with 12 bases separating them. CDR3 DNA sequence: TGTGCCATCAGTGAGCCCCGGGTTGCGGAGCAGTACTTC. Amino acids: CAISEPRVAEQYF.

This chain joins TRBV6-5 and TRBJ2-7, with 8 nucleotides matching TRBD1. The V and J ends lost 6 bases and 3 bases, in that order; junction bases with no gene match: 10. Per germline, CDR1 MNHEY and CDR2 SVGAGI. The CDR3 contains 15 residues. The CDR3 sequence is CASSQGRTGIYEQYF. CDR3 bases: TGTGCCAGCAGCCAAGGTCGGACAGGGATCTACGAGCAGTACTTC.

The gene calls are TRBV10-3 and TRBJ1-2, with D possibly being TRBD1 (5 bases). There are 13 residues in the CDR3. Looked up from germline, CDR1 is ENHRY and CDR2 is SYGVKD. With 3 bases removed from V and 3 bases from J, the gap between germline ends came to 8 bases. Here the CDR3 DNA reads TGTGCCATCAGTGACCGGGACGACTATGGCTACACCTTC. It codes for CAISDRDDYGYTF.

The V gene is TRBV6-5, the J gene TRBJ1-2; D not resolved. This CDR3 has 16 amino acids. Germline CDR1 reads MNHEY; CDR2 reads SVGAGI. Trimming shortened V by 2 bases and J by 4 bases, and 17 bases separated the two germline ends. Written as DNA, the CDR3 is TGTGCCAGCAGTTACAACGGCGGTCCACCCCTCTATGGCTACACCTTC. It codes for CASSYNGGPPLYGYTF.

The rearrangement uses TRBV7-8 and TRBJ2-2; D unclear. This CDR3 has 12 residues. Trimming took off 6 bases at V and 3 bases at J, with 5 bases between the two ends. Germline-derived CDR1 and CDR2 are SGHVS and FQNEAQ. DNA for the CDR3: TGTGCCAGCAGGGCGGACACCGGGGAGCTGTTTTTT. It yields the protein CASRADTGELFF.

This clone has more than one count but fewer than ten. Other nucleotide sequences from this sample produce the same CDR3. V gene TRBV7-6 combines with J gene TRBJ1-4; D is undetermined. Germline-derived CDR1 and CDR2 are SGHVS and FNYEAQ. The CDR3 has 15 residues. V shed 1 base and J shed 0 bases, with 6 bases lying between them. The CDR3 nucleotides are TGTGCCAGCAGCTTAGAGCCGGCAACTAATGAAAAACTGTTTTTT. Its translation is CASSLEPATNEKLFF. The complete variable domain, with remaining parts taken from reference TRBV7-6 and TRBJ1-4, reads GAGVSQSPRYKVTKRGQDVALRCDPISGHVSLYWYRQALGQGPEFLTYFNYEAQQDKSGLPNDRFSAERPEGSISTLTIQRTEQRDSAMYRCASSLEPATNEKLFFGSGTQLSVL.

The CDR3 is CASSPPGGSQSNSPLHF. DNA of the CDR3: TGTGCCAGCTCACCGCCCGGTGGCAGTCAATCAAATTCACCCCTCCACTTT. The chain uses TRBV18 and TRBJ1-6; D not certain. The germline gives CDR1 KGHSH, CDR2 LQKENI. With 3 bases removed from V and 7 bases from J, the gap between germline ends came to 19 bases. The CDR3 sequence is 17 residues long. Full variable domain (missing parts from reference TRBV18 and TRBJ1-6): NAGVMQNPRHLVRRRGQEARLRCSPMKGHSHVYWYRQLPEEGLKFMVYLQKENIIDESGMPKERFSAEFPKEGPSILRIQQVVRGDSAAYFCASSPPGGSQSNSPLHFGNGTRLTVT.

The chain is built from TRBV7-9 and TRBJ2-1; TRBD1 matches at 10 bases. The CDR3 length is 14 residues. V gave up 5 bases and J gave up 7 bases; unmatched junction bases: 5. Germline-derived CDR1 and CDR2 are SEHNR and FQNEAQ (reference sequence). The CDR3 coding sequence is TGTGCCAGCAGCGCGGACAGGGGGTTGAATGAGCAGTTCTTC. Translating gives CASSADRGLNEQFF.

The table lists this clone with a count of one. The V gene is TRBV7-9, the J gene TRBJ1-5; D not certain. Germline lookup yields CDR1 SEHNR and CDR2 FQNEAQ (reference sequence). The CDR3 consists of 13 residues. V gave up 1 base and J gave up 5 bases, with 6 bases separating them. CDR3 sequence (DNA): TGTGCCAGCAGCTTAGGGTTGGATCAGCCCCAGCATTTT. This gives the protein CASSLGLDQPQHF.

This chain joins TRBV6-1 and TRBJ1-6; tentative D call: TRBD1 (6 bases). There are 12 residues in the CDR3. V lost 3 bases to trimming and J lost 10 bases, with 7 bases between them. The V gene's germline CDR1 is MNHNS and CDR2 SASEGT. This CDR3 is CASSDGGSPLHF. The CDR3 nucleotides read TGTGCCAGCAGTGATGGGGGCTCACCCCTCCACTTT.

CDR3 amino acids: CASSQGIKETQYF. DNA of the CDR3: TGCGCCAGCAGCCAAGGGATCAAAGAGACCCAGTACTTC. This chain connects TRBV4-1 to TRBJ2-5; D not certain. The CDR3 spans 13 residues. V dropped 1 base and J dropped 3 bases, with 6 bases sitting between them. Germline V gene sequence: CDR1 MGHRA, CDR2 YSYEKL.

This clone was seen a single time. The rearrangement links TRBV7-6 to TRBJ2-1; 9 bases map to TRBD2. Germline V gene lookup returns CDR1 SGHVS and CDR2 FNYEAQ. The V segment lost 0 bases and the J segment 0 bases; nucleotides outside the gene matches: 6. There are 18 residues in the CDR3. The CDR3 is CASSLAGGGESSYNEQFF. CDR3 DNA sequence: TGTGCCAGCAGCTTAGCTGGCGGGGGGGAGAGCTCCTACAATGAGCAGTTCTTC. The whole variable domain, filled in from reference TRBV7-6 and TRBJ2-1, reads GAGVSQSPRYKVTKRGQDVALRCDPISGHVSLYWYRQALGQGPEFLTYFNYEAQQDKSGLPNDRFSAERPEGSISTLTIQRTEQRDSAMYRCASSLAGGGESSYNEQFFGPGTRLTVL.

The CDR3 sequence: CASTRTREGYFEQYF. CDR3 coding DNA: TGTGCCAGCACCAGGACCCGGGAAGGCTACTTCGAGCAGTACTTC. V and J are TRBV11-2 and TRBJ2-7, with TRBD2 as a possible D gene (5 bases). Germline lookup yields CDR1 SGHAT and CDR2 FQNNGV. V was shortened by 7 bases and J by 6 bases, with 22 bases between the two germline ends. The CDR3 consists of 15 residues.